These 28 T cell receptor beta chains were sequenced from one sample in a study of T cell responses to AZD1222 COVID-19 vaccine. Data came from immunoSEQ multiplex PCR; TCRdb stores just in-frame clones and leaves some out. The top ten clones hold 2% to 2.5% of a sample with roughly 150,000 clones, 90% to 95% of them seen once. The input for sequencing was peripheral blood, taken on day 0 of AZD1222 vaccination. These receptors all stem from an adult in good health.

The rearrangement links TRBV4-1 to TRBJ1-1, with a weak D call TRBD1 (6 bases). Germline lookup yields CDR1 MGHRA and CDR2 YSYEKL. CDR3 size: 15 residues. Between the trimmed V and J ends, which lost 0 bases and 0 bases, there was a span of 8 bases. The CDR3 DNA reads TGCGCCAGCAGCCAAGATTCAGGGGTGAACACTGAAGCTTTCTTT. This codes for CASSQDSGVNTEAFF.

The gene calls are TRBV11-2 and TRBJ2-7, with D possibly being TRBD1 (7 bases). Germline V lookup: CDR1 SGHAT, CDR2 FQNNGV. V was shortened by 6 bases and J by 0 bases, with 21 bases between the two germline ends. This CDR3 spans 17 amino acids. In DNA, the CDR3 is TGTGCCAGCAGTCCAATAAACAGGGGACTGAACTCCTACGAGCAGTACTTC. The encoded protein is CASSPINRGLNSYEQYF.

This sequence joins TRBV19 and TRBJ2-2; no clear D. The CDR3 consists of 12 residues. Per germline, CDR1 LNHDA and CDR2 SQIVND (reference sequence). Between the trimmed V and J ends, which lost 8 bases and 2 bases, there was a span of 6 bases. For the CDR3, the DNA is TGTGCCAGTCTCGCCAACACCGGGGAGCTGTTTTTT. Its protein product is CASLANTGELFF.

The chain employs TRBV7-3 and TRBJ1-2, with D maybe TRBD1 (5 bases). V was clipped by 5 bases and J by 2 bases, with 12 bases between them. The CDR3 runs 14 residues. Germline loops: CDR1 SGHTA, CDR2 FQGTGA. CDR3 nucleotides: TGTGCCAGCAGCCCCGACAGAGCAAACTATGGCTACACCTTC. It yields the protein CASSPDRANYGYTF. Variable domain in full (rest from reference TRBV7-3 and TRBJ1-2): GAGVSQTPSNKVTEKGKYVELRCDPISGHTALYWYRQSLGQGPEFLIYFQGTGAADDSGLPNDRFFAVRPEGSVSTLKIQRTERGDSAVYLCASSPDRANYGYTFGSGTRLTVV.

The gene calls are TRBV9 and TRBJ2-1, with D maybe TRBD2 (6 bases). Germline-derived CDR1 and CDR2 are SGDLS and YYNGEE. V was trimmed by 0 bases and J by 6 bases, leaving 10 bases between them. The CDR3 has 14 residues. This CDR3 reads CASSVESSGNEQFF. In nucleotides, the CDR3 is TGTGCCAGCAGCGTAGAAAGTAGCGGCAATGAGCAGTTCTTC.

The chain couples TRBV12-3 or TRBV12-4 to TRBJ1-4, with D unclear. The CDR3 totals 13 residues. The ends were cut back, 3 bases at V and 8 bases at J, with 10 bases in the middle. Here the CDR3 DNA reads TGTGCCAGCAGTTTCGAGGGCGGGGAAAAACTGTTTTTT. Protein product: CASSFEGGEKLFF.

This clone was observed once. The V call is TRBV28, the J call TRBJ2-3, with 10 bases identical to TRBD1. Trimming at V came to 10 bases and at J to 3 bases, leaving 7 bases not matched to a gene. Per germline, CDR1 MDHEN and CDR2 SYDVKM. This CDR3 is built from 14 residues. CDR3 DNA sequence: TGTGCCACCGGGGACAGGGGTGGGACAGATACGCAGTATTTT. It codes for CATGDRGGTDTQYF.

V usage is TRBV6-6 and J usage is TRBJ1-5; D is undetermined. Germline V gene sequence: CDR1 MNHNY, CDR2 SVGAGI (reference sequence). The CDR3 covers 11 residues. The ends were cut back, 5 bases at V and 4 bases at J, with 3 bases in the middle. CDR3 bases: TGTGCCAGCAGTCAAAATCAGCCCCAGCATTTT. It yields the protein CASSQNQPQHF.

V is TRBV25-1 and J is TRBJ2-2; D is undetermined. Trimming cost V 7 bases and J 4 bases, with 16 bases left between them. CDR3 length: 15 residues. The germline CDR1 and CDR2 sequences are MGHDK and SYGVNS. The DNA of the CDR3 is TGTGCCAGCACCCAGGCCGGGTCTCGCACCGGGGAGCTGTTTTTT. This encodes CASTQAGSRTGELFF. The full variable domain, rest sourced from reference TRBV25-1 and TRBJ2-2, is EADIYQTPRYLVIGTGKKITLECSQTMGHDKMYWYQQDPGMELHLIHYSYGVNSTEKGDLSSESTVSRIRTEHFPLTLESARPSHTSQYLCASTQAGSRTGELFFGEGSRLTVL.

This chain uses TRBV5-1 with TRBJ1-6; TRBD1 matches 7 bases. V dropped 4 bases and J dropped 9; count of bases not matched to a gene: 10. The CDR3 extends over 15 amino acids. Germline V lookup: CDR1 SGHRS, CDR2 YFSETQ. CDR3 nucleotides: TGCGCCAGCAGCCGCGACAGGGCGAGTGGTTCACCCCTCCACTTT. Translation gives CASSRDRASGSPLHF.

The V and J genes are TRBV4-2 and TRBJ1-1; no firm D call. The CDR3 spans 14 residues. The germline V gene encodes CDR1 LGHNA and CDR2 YNFKEQ. V was pared by 0 bases and J by 5 bases, with 10 bases between. The CDR3 nucleotides are TGTGCCAGCAGCCAAGACGTGGGTTTAACTGAAGCTTTCTTT. Its protein product is CASSQDVGLTEAFF.

V is TRBV5-1 and J is TRBJ2-5, with 8 positions matching TRBD1. Trimming took 0 bases from V and 1 from J; bases not matched to a gene: 5. Germline CDR1 SGHRS, CDR2 YFSETQ. This CDR3 is built from 16 residues. In DNA form, the CDR3 reads TGCGCCAGCAGCTTGGCCGTCAGGGGGCTCCAAGAGACCCAGTACTTC. It yields the protein CASSLAVRGLQETQYF.

This clone appeared a single time. The V call is TRBV12-3 or TRBV12-4, the J call TRBJ1-2; 10 positions match TRBD1. The CDR3 loop spans 13 amino acids. Germline trimming cut 6 bases from V and 8 bases from J; bases unmatched to any gene: 6. DNA for the CDR3: TGTGCCAGCAGATCCGGGACAGGGGACGGCTACACCTTC. Translating it yields CASRSGTGDGYTF.

CDR3 DNA sequence: TGTGCCAGCAGCCACTGGGGGCTCGGGCAGCCCCAGCATTTT. Translation gives CASSHWGLGQPQHF. This sequence joins TRBV4-2 and TRBJ1-5, with D possibly being TRBD1 (6 bases). The CDR3 contains 14 residues. With 3 bases removed from V and 7 bases from J, the gap between germline ends came to 13 bases. Germline-derived CDR1 and CDR2 are LGHNA and YNFKEQ.

The V call is TRBV5-4, the J call TRBJ2-3, with 9 bases that match TRBD2. The V gene end was trimmed by 0 bases and the J gene end by 7 bases; junction bases not matched to a gene: 9. Germline CDR1 is SGHNT and CDR2 is YYREEE (reference sequence). The CDR3 is 16 residues long. The CDR3 region is CASSLGGGRAGNTQYF. CDR3 DNA: TGTGCCAGCAGCTTGGGGGGCGGGAGGGCCGGAAATACGCAGTATTTT.

V gene TRBV19 combines with J gene TRBJ2-6, with unresolved D. Germline CDR1 is LNHDA and CDR2 is SQIVND (reference sequence). V lost 5 bases and J 4 bases, leaving 15 bases between the germline ends. The CDR3 is 16 residues long. The DNA for the CDR3 is TGTGCCAGTAGTCTCGGGCCGGTGATCGGGGCCAACGTCCTGACTTTC. Translation gives CASSLGPVIGANVLTF.

The chain uses TRBV4-1 and TRBJ1-2; D is uncertain. V dropped 5 bases and J dropped 8 bases, with 18 bases sitting between them. This CDR3 has 14 residues. The germline CDR1 and CDR2 sequences are MGHRA and YSYEKL. The CDR3 is CASSDYPSPGGYTF. The CDR3, as DNA: TGCGCCAGCAGCGACTACCCGAGCCCCGGGGGCTACACCTTC.

The gene calls are TRBV6-5 and TRBJ1-5; D is uncertain. Looked up from germline, CDR1 is MNHEY and CDR2 is SVGAGI. The ends were cut back, 8 bases at V and 7 bases at J, with 9 bases in the middle. This CDR3 region has 11 residues. The CDR3 DNA reads as TGTGCCAGCGGGGTTTACCAGCCCCAGCATTTT. Protein sequence: CASGVYQPQHF.

CDR3 in amino acids: CASGSSTYSGGAGNEQFF. The CDR3 DNA follows: TGTGCCAGCGGTTCCTCTACATATAGCGGGGGGGCAGGTAATGAGCAGTTCTTC. The chain carries TRBV7-9 and TRBJ2-1; 11 nucleotides agree with TRBD2. Germline lookup yields CDR1 SEHNR and CDR2 FQNEAQ (reference sequence). The CDR3 is 18 residues long. V gave up 8 bases and J gave up 7 bases; unmatched junction bases: 19.

The chain carries TRBV6-6 and TRBJ2-7; D tentatively fits TRBD1 or TRBD2 (5 bases each). The CDR3 totals 14 residues. Trimming took 5 bases from V and 0 from J, leaving 11 bases between them. Germline V CDR1 and CDR2: MNHNY, SVGAGI (reference sequence). CDR3 loop: CASSVEGSSYEQYF. In DNA form, the CDR3 reads TGTGCCAGCAGTGTCGAGGGGAGCTCCTACGAGCAGTACTTC.

The gene calls are TRBV19 and TRBJ1-1; no definite D call. The CDR3 is 14 residues long. V lost 5 bases to trimming and J lost 5 bases, with 15 bases between them. Germline CDR1 LNHDA, CDR2 SQIVND (reference sequence). CDR3 region: CASSPYKGRTEAFF. The CDR3 DNA sequence: TGTGCCAGTAGTCCCTACAAAGGTCGGACTGAAGCTTTCTTT.

About this clone: The CDR3 end shows no conserved phenylalanine or tryptophan, and so a read error is likely. The V and J genes are TRBV7-2 and TRBJ1-6; D is undetermined. Germline V gene sequence: CDR1 SGHTA, CDR2 FQGNSA. Trimming shortened V by 2 bases and J by 9 bases, and 11 bases separated the two germline ends. The CDR3 extends over 14 amino acids. The CDR3, as DNA: TGTGCCAGCAGCTTACCCCAGCAGGCTTCACCCCTCCACCTT. Encoded protein: CASSLPQQASPLHL.

V gene TRBV14 combines with J gene TRBJ1-1, with TRBD1 as a possible D gene (6 bases). From germline, CDR1 is SGHDN and CDR2 FVKESK. The germline V and J ends were trimmed by 1 base and 7 bases, with 10 bases remaining between them. This CDR3 region has 13 residues. The CDR3 region is CASSQAGQYEAFF. The DNA of the CDR3 is TGTGCCAGCAGCCAAGCTGGACAGTATGAAGCTTTCTTT.

This chain links TRBV19 with TRBJ2-1; 7 bases are shared with TRBD2. This CDR3 has 17 amino acids. CDR1 is LNHDA, CDR2 SQIVND, per germline (reference sequence). V shed 5 bases, J shed 0 bases, and the junction held 10 bases outside the gene matches. CDR3 nucleotide sequence: TGTGCCAGTAGTCCTACTAGCGCCCCGAGCTCCTACAATGAGCAGTTCTTC. Its translation: CASSPTSAPSSYNEQFF.

J is TRBJ2-3 and V is TRBV2, with D perhaps matching TRBD1 or TRBD2 (5 bases each). V was clipped by 2 bases and J by 6 bases, with 30 bases between them. There are 20 residues in the CDR3. Germline assignment: CDR1 SNHLY and CDR2 FYNNEI. The chain's CDR3 is CASSELVAGPFSGWDDTQYF. CDR3 nucleotide sequence: TGTGCCAGCAGTGAACTGGTAGCTGGGCCCTTCTCCGGGTGGGACGATACGCAGTATTTT.

V and J are TRBV6-5 and TRBJ2-2; D might be TRBD2 (5 bases). Deletions cut 0 bases from V and 6 bases from J, with 11 bases between. CDR1 MNHEY and CDR2 SVGAGI come from the germline V gene. The CDR3 runs 15 residues. CDR3 in DNA: TGTGCCAGCAGTTACTCTTCACTAGGTCCCGGGGAGCTGTTTTTT. Residues: CASSYSSLGPGELFF.

V gene TRBV9 combines with J gene TRBJ1-1; D possibly corresponds to TRBD1 (5 bases). The germline V gene has CDR1 SGDLS and CDR2 YYNGEE. This CDR3 region has 13 residues. Trimming left V 5 bases short and J 1 base short, with 9 bases between. DNA of the CDR3: TGTGCCAGCAGTCCTCAGGGGAACACTGAAGCTTTCTTT. This translates into CASSPQGNTEAFF.

This clone was seen a single time. V and J are TRBV9 and TRBJ2-7; D ambiguous. The CDR3 loop spans 14 amino acids. Per germline, CDR1 SGDLS and CDR2 YYNGEE. V gave up 4 bases and J gave up 0 bases, with 11 bases separating them. CDR3 DNA sequence: TGTGCCAGCAGCCCTCGGGCTAGCTCCTACGAGCAGTACTTC. Translation gives CASSPRASSYEQYF.